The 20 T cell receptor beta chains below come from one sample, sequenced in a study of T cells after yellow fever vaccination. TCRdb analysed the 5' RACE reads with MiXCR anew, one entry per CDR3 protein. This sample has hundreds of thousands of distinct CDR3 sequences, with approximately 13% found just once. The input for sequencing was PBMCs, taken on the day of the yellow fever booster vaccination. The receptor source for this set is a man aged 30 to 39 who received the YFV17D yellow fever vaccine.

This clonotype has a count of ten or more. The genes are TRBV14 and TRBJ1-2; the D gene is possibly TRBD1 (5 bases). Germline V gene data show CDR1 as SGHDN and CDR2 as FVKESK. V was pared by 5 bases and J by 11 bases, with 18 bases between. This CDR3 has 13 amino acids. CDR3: CASSEQVLSWYTF. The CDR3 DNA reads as TGTGCCAGCAGCGAACAGGTTCTGAGTTGGTACACCTTC.

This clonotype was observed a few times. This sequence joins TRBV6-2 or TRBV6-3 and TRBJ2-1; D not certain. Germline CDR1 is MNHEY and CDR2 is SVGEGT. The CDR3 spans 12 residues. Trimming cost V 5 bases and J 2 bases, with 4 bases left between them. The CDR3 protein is CASSDTYNEQFF. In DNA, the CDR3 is TGTGCCAGCAGTGATACCTACAATGAGCAGTTCTTC.

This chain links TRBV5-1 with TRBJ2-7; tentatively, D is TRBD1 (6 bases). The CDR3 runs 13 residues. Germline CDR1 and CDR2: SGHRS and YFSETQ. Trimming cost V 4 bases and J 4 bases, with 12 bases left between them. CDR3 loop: CASSTGSEYEQYF. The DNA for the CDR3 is TGCGCCAGCAGCACAGGGTCGGAATACGAGCAGTACTTC. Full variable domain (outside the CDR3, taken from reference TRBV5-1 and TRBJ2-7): KAGVTQTPRYLIKTRGQQVTLSCSPISGHRSVSWYQQTPGQGLQFLFEYFSETQRNKGNFPGRFSGRQFSNSRSEMNVSTLELGDSALYLCASSTGSEYEQYFGPGTRLTVT.

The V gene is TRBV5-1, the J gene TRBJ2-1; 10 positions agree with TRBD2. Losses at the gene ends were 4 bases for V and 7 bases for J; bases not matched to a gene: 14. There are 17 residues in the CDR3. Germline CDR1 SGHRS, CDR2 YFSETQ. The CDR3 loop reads CASSKGHGTSAINEQFF. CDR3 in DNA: TGCGCCAGCAGCAAGGGTCACGGGACTAGCGCCATAAATGAGCAGTTCTTC.

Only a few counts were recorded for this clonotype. This CDR3 is CSVQSADTQYF. The CDR3 DNA reads TGCAGCGTCCAGTCGGCAGATACGCAGTATTTT. The V and J genes are TRBV29-1 and TRBJ2-3; D not certain. Germline V gene lookup returns CDR1 SQVTM and CDR2 ANQGSEA. Trimming pared 6 bases from V and 4 bases from J, leaving 8 bases between. The CDR3 extends over 11 amino acids.

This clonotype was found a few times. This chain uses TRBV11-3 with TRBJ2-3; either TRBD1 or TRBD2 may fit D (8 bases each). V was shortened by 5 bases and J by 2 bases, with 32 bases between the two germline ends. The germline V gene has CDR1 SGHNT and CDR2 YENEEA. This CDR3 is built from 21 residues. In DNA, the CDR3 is TGTGCCAGCAGCCGCGGTGGGACAGGCTATCGTAGCGGGGCCCTCACAGATACGCAGTATTTT. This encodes CASSRGGTGYRSGALTDTQYF. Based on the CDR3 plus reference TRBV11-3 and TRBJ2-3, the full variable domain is EAGVVQSPRYKIIEKKQPVAFWCNPISGHNTLYWYLQNLGQGPELLIRYENEEAVDDSQLPKDRFSAERLKGVDSTLKIQPAELGDSAVYLCASSRGGTGYRSGALTDTQYFGPGTRLTVL.

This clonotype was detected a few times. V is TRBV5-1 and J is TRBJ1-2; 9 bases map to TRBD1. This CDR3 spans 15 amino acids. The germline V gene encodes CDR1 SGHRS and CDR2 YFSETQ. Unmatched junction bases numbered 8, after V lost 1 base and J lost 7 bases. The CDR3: CASSLTDRGFGGYTF. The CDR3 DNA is TGCGCCAGCAGCTTGACGGACAGGGGTTTTGGTGGCTACACCTTC.

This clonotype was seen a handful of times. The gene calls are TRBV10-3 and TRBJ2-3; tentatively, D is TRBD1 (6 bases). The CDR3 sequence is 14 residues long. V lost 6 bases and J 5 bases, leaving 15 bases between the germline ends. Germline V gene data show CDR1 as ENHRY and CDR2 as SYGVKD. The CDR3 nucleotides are TGTGCCATCAGAGGATACAGGGCGGGAGATACGCAGTATTTT. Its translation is CAIRGYRAGDTQYF.

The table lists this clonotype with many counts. The CDR3 nucleotides are TGTGCCACCAGTGATTTCAGGGGCAGGAATAGCAATCAGCCCCAGCATTTT. Translation: CATSDFRGRNSNQPQHF. The chain is built from TRBV24-1 and TRBJ1-5, with D possibly being TRBD1 (6 bases). The CDR3 totals 17 residues. Germline CDR1 is KGHDR and CDR2 is SFDVKD. The V and J ends lost 1 base and 0 bases respectively, with 12 bases between them.

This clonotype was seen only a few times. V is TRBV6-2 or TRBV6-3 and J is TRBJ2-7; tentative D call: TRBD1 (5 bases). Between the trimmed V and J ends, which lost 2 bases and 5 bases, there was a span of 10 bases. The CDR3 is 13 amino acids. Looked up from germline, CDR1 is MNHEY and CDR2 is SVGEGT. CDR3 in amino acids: CASSYIKGNEQYF. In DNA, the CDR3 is TGTGCCAGCAGTTACATCAAGGGGAACGAGCAGTACTTC.

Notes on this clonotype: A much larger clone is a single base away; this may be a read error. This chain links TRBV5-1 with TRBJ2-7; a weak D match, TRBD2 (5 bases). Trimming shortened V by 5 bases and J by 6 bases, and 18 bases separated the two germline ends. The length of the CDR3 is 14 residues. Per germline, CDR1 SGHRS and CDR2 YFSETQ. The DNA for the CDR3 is TGCGCCAGCAGGAAACTAGTGGGAGTGGGCGAGCAGTACTTC. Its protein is CASRKLVGVGEQYF.

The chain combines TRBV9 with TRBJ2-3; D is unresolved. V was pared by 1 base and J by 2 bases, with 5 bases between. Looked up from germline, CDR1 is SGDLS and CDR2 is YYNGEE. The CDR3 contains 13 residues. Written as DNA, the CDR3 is TGTGCCAGCAGCGTAACGGTCACAGATACGCAGTATTTT. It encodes CASSVTVTDTQYF.

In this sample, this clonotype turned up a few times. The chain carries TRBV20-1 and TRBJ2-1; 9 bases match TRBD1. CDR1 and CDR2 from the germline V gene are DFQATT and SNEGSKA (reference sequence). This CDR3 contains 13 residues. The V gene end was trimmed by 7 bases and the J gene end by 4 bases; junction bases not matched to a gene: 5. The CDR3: CSVGQGFYNEQFF. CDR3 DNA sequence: TGCAGTGTGGGACAGGGTTTTTACAATGAGCAGTTCTTC.

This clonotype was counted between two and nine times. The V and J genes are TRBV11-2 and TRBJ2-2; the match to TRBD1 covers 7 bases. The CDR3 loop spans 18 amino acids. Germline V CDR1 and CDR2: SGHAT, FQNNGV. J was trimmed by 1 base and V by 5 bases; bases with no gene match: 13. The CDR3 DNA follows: TGTGCCAGCAGCCCTTCTCCAAGACGGACAGGGAACACCGGGGAGCTGTTTTTT. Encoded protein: CASSPSPRRTGNTGELFF.

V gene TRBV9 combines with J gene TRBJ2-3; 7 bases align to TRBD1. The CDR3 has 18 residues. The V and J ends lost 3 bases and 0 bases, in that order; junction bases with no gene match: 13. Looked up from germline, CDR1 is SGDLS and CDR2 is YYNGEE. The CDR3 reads CASSATPTGRSSTDTQYF. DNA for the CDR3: TGTGCCAGCAGCGCAACTCCGACAGGGAGATCGAGCACAGATACGCAGTATTTT.

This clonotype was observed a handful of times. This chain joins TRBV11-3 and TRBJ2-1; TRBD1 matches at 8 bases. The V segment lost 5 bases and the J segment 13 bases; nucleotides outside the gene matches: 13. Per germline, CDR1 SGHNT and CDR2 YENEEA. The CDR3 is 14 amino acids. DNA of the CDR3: TGTGCCAGCAGCAAGGGACAGGCCGAAGGGGGACAGTTCTTC. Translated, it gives CASSKGQAEGGQFF.

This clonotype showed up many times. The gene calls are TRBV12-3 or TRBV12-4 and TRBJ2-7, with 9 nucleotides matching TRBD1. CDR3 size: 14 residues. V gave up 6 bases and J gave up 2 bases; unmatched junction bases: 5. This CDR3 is CASSRGQGPYEQYF. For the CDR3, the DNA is TGTGCCAGCAGCCGGGGACAGGGTCCCTACGAGCAGTACTTC.

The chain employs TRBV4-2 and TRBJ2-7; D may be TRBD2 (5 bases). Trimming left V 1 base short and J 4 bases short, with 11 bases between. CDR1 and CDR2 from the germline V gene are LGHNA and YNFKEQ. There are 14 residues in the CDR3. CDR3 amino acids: CASSQGVAGYEQYF. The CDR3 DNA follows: TGTGCCAGCAGCCAAGGTGTTGCGGGTTACGAGCAGTACTTC.

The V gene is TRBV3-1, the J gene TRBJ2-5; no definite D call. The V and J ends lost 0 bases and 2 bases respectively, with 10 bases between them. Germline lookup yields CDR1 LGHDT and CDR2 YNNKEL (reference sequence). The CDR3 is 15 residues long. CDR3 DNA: TGTGCCAGCAGCCAAGAGGGCAGGTCACAAGAGACCCAGTACTTC. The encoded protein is CASSQEGRSQETQYF.

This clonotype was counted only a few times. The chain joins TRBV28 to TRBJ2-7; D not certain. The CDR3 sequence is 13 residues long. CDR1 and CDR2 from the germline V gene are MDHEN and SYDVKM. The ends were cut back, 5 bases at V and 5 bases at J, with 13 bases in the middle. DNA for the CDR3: TGTGCCAGCAGTCCGGCCCCCAGCGACGAGCAGTACTTC. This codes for CASSPAPSDEQYF. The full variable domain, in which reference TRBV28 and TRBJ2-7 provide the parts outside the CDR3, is DVKVTQSSRYLVKRTGEKVFLECVQDMDHENMFWYRQDPGLGLRLIYFSYDVKMKEKGDIPEGYSVSREKKERFSLILESASTNQTSMYLCASSPAPSDEQYFGPGTRLTVT.